Reported below is one T cell receptor beta chain. This clonotype was observed a handful of times. The target of this receptor is not known. The record has no base qualities; no much larger clone is one base away. Receptor amplification or capture employed RT-PCR. The sequencer listed for this sample is Illumina HiSeq 2500. TCRdb trimmed public reads at Q25 via fastp, called clones via MiXCR and kept in-frame beta chains. Here each entry gathers all rows of one CDR3 protein and keeps the most common genes and DNA. The sample contains a few hundred thousand distinct CDR3 sequences, roughly 10% of them found a single time. The ten top clones hold 9.5% to 11% of the sample. From the cysteine up to the phenylalanine, the CDR3 has a length of 22 residues. Only CDR3 DNA remains: 66 bases, in frame from the first base. V is cut back by 8 bases and J by 0 bases, with 22 bases in the junction unmatched. The record originates from a study of response to subunit inactivated influenza vaccine (dated by TCRdb to the late 2010s). Notes on the research overall: Deep quantitative T cell receptor repertoire profiling was used in the study to track responses to a trivalent subunit inactivated influenza vaccine. Paper-wide results and their limitations: The authors proposed that each seasonal influenza vaccination may bring in only a limited number of new T cells.

The same sample was also used in a study of T cells expressing NK-cell markers. The second paper states: The TCR beta cDNA libraries were made using 5'RACE template switching, a step that added both a universal primer site and unique molecular identifiers. In sorted CD3+CD56+NKG2C+, CD3+CD56+NKG2C- and CD3+CD56-NKG2C+ T-cell subsets from several donors, TCR beta-chain repertoires were profiled. Of the eight sequenced donors, seven were found to be HCMV-seropositive and one was found to be HCMV-seronegative. In several experiments an anti-gammadeltaTCR antibody was added to restrict sorting to alphabetaTCR-expressing T cells. For about 6 donors, the dominant CD3+CD56+NKG2C+ clonotypes were among the top 10 CD8+ clonotypes and accounted for roughly 1.0-7.5% of CD8+ T cells. Those dominant clonotypes were again the most abundant among CD3+CD56-NKG2C+ cells in four donors, at about 25-60.1%. Whether the expanded NKG2C-expressing T cell clones were specific for HCMV antigens remained unclear. Randomly selected healthy volunteers, three men and five women, were used as the eight sequenced donors. A commercial ELISA kit detecting HCMV-specific IgG in serum was used to determine HCMV serostatus. Ficoll density gradient centrifugation was used to isolate peripheral blood mononuclear cells from blood. For more than five donors, bulk peripheral blood T-cell repertoires were also sequenced from unsorted PBMC. cDNA synthesis was primed from the TCR beta constant segment and was followed by two successive PCR amplification steps. Sequencing of the libraries produced 2 x 150 bp reads on Illumina HiSeq 2000/2500, MiSeq or NextSeq. MIGEC was used to demultiplex reads and group reads by UMI, and MiTCR was used to assemble and quantify clonotypes. To exclude erroneous sequences, any TCR cDNA sequence not supported by at least two reads was discarded. The tcR package was used for downstream repertoire analysis, and clonotypes were matched across fractions by CDR3 nucleotide sequence plus V segment. VDJmatch was used to annotate antigen specificity against VDJdb, with one amino acid substitution in CDR3 allowed.

The sequencing here drew on PBMCs from blood, taken on the day of vaccination. The TCR originated in a man aged 50 or older who received an inactivated influenza vaccine. Donor details come from another sample of the same person, matched by shared clones. The rearrangement combines TRBV23-1 with TRBJ2-1, and TRBD2 matches 13 of the central bases. TRBV23-1 is identified as an open reading frame with a role that is uncertain. The nucleotide sequence reads TGCGCCAGCGGGCCTGGTCTGCCAAGAGGACTAGCGGGGGTCTTCTCCTACAATGAGCAGTTCTTC. Protein translation: CASGPGLPRGLAGVFSYNEQFF.